This TCR beta chain appears in the sequencing data of a study of PD-L1 blockade in urothelial cancer. Study context: Blood yielded a median of 141,255 T cells per sample.

Repertoires were generated with immunoSEQ multiplex PCR, while TCRdb's copy carries only in-frame clones and drops some. The repertoire holds about 39,000 clones, with roughly 80% as singletons. Study-level points and caveats: Pretreatment TCR clonality in blood, when below the median, was predictive of better survival. More expansion of tumor-associated blood clones, seen at 3 weeks, marked durable-benefit patients.

Regarding time point: peripheral blood 6 weeks after treatment start. Patients' urothelial carcinoma was locally advanced or metastatic. Trimming shortened V by 7 bases and J by 5 bases, and 8 bases separated the two germline ends. Germline values: CDR1 MDHEN, CDR2 SYDVKM. CDR3 length equals 11 residues. On this clone itself: Its antigen is undetermined.

The specimen comprised PBMCs, sampled around atezolizumab (anti-PD-L1) treatment. The sequence derives from a man aged 35 to 55 with urothelial cancer. J is TRBJ1-1 and V is TRBV28; D unclear. The CDR3 DNA reads TGTGCCAGCAAGCGTCGGACTGAAGCTTTCTTT. This gives the protein CASKRRTEAFF.